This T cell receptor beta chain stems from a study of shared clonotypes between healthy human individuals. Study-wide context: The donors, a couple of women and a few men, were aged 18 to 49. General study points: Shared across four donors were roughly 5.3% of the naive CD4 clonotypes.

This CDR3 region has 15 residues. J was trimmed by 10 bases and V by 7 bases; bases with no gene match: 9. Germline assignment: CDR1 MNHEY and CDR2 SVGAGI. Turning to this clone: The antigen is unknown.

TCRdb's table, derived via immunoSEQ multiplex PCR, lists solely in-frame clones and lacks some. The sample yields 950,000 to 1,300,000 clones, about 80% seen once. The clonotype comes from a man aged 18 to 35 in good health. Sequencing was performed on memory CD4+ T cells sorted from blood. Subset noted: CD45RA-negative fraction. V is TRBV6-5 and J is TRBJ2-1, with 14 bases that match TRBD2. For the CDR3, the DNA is TGTGCCAGCACCAGACTAGCGGGAGGGGTTGGGGAGCAGTTCTTC. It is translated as CASTRLAGGVGEQFF.